A selection of T cell receptor beta chains follows, all from one sample in a study of neoadjuvant anti-PD-1 for oral cavity cancer. The assay was immunoSEQ multiplex PCR, and TCRdb's table has in-frame clones only and misses some. Altogether 55,000 to 75,000 clones are present, about 86% being singletons, with the ten largest covering around 2.7%. Sequencing used PBMCs, obtained after nivolumab (anti-PD-1) treatment. Receptors originate from a person between 40 and 85 years old with oral cavity squamous cell carcinoma. Both conserved end residues are part of each CDR3. D genes are given only for firm matches. For some rows the clone size is stated as once, few or many, or as a class when expanded; others skip it.

clone_size: NA; j_call: TRBJ1-5; v_call: TRBV18; d_call: TRBD1; cdr3_aa: CASSPTRTGVPLSNQPQHF; cdr3_nt: TGTGCCAGCTCACCAACCCGGACAGGGGTGCCCCTTAGCAATCAGCCCCAGCATTTT
clone_size: NA; j_call: TRBJ2-7; v_call: TRBV27; d_call: NA; cdr3_aa: CASSFSISYEQYF; cdr3_nt: TGTGCCAGCAGTTTTAGCATTTCCTACGAGCAGTACTTC
clone_size: NA; j_call: TRBJ1-1; v_call: TRBV7-9; d_call: NA; cdr3_aa: CASSLEGGFTEAFF; cdr3_nt: TGTGCCAGCAGCTTAGAGGGGGGTTTCACTGAAGCTTTCTTT
clone_size: NA; j_call: TRBJ2-1; v_call: TRBV19; d_call: TRBD2; cdr3_aa: CASSIVGTRNNEQFF; cdr3_nt: TGTGCCAGTAGTATTGTAGGGACTAGAAACAATGAGCAGTTCTTC
clone_size: NA; j_call: TRBJ2-5; v_call: TRBV7-9; d_call: NA; cdr3_aa: CASSLETLEQTQYF; cdr3_nt: TGTGCCAGCAGCTTAGAGACATTGGAACAGACCCAGTACTTC
clone_size: NA; j_call: TRBJ2-7; v_call: TRBV7-2; d_call: NA; cdr3_aa: CASSLNGQIYEQYF; cdr3_nt: TGTGCCAGCAGCTTAAACGGTCAAATCTACGAGCAGTACTTC
clone_size: NA; j_call: TRBJ1-2; v_call: TRBV7-9; d_call: NA; cdr3_aa: CASSFDTGGYTF; cdr3_nt: TGTGCCAGCAGCTTCGACACGGGTGGCTACACCTTC
clone_size: few; j_call: TRBJ2-1; v_call: TRBV28; d_call: NA; cdr3_aa: CASKGGSSYNEQFF; cdr3_nt: TGTGCCAGCAAGGGAGGTAGCTCCTACAATGAGCAGTTCTTC
clone_size: NA; j_call: TRBJ1-1; v_call: TRBV10-3; d_call: NA; cdr3_aa: CAIREPVNTEAFF; cdr3_nt: TGTGCCATCAGGGAGCCAGTAAACACTGAAGCTTTCTTT
clone_size: NA; j_call: TRBJ1-2; v_call: TRBV7-9; d_call: NA; cdr3_aa: CASRRAGSKDGYTF; cdr3_nt: TGTGCCAGCAGAAGGGCAGGGTCGAAAGACGGCTACACCTTC
clone_size: few; j_call: TRBJ1-5; v_call: TRBV7-8; d_call: NA; cdr3_aa: CASSLSNRGFSNQPQHF; cdr3_nt: TGTGCCAGCAGCTTATCCAACCGGGGGTTTAGCAATCAGCCCCAGCATTTT
clone_size: NA; j_call: TRBJ2-7; v_call: TRBV6-6; d_call: TRBD2; cdr3_aa: CASSYRLAGADEQYF; cdr3_nt: TGTGCCAGCAGTTATAGGCTAGCGGGGGCGGACGAGCAGTACTTC
clone_size: few; j_call: TRBJ2-2; v_call: TRBV9; d_call: TRBD2; cdr3_aa: CASSNSGRTGELFF; cdr3_nt: TGTGCCAGCAGCAATAGCGGGAGGACCGGGGAGCTGTTTTTT
clone_size: NA; j_call: TRBJ2-2; v_call: TRBV4-1; d_call: TRBD2; cdr3_aa: CASSPHTSGRGTGELFF; cdr3_nt: TGCGCCAGCAGCCCGCATACTAGCGGGAGAGGCACCGGGGAGCTGTTTTTT
clone_size: NA; j_call: TRBJ1-1; v_call: TRBV29-1; d_call: NA; cdr3_aa: CSFRDRIEAFF; cdr3_nt: TGCAGCTTCCGGGACCGAATTGAAGCTTTCTTT
clone_size: NA; j_call: TRBJ1-3; v_call: TRBV5-1; d_call: NA; cdr3_aa: CASSLVGGRYGNTIYF; cdr3_nt: TGCGCCAGCAGCCTCGTCGGTGGCCGTTACGGAAACACCATATATTTT
clone_size: once; j_call: TRBJ2-3; v_call: TRBV5-1; d_call: NA; cdr3_aa: CASSKGQWEATDTQYF; cdr3_nt: TGCGCCAGCAGCAAGGGACAGTGGGAGGCCACAGATACGCAGTATTTT
clone_size: few; j_call: TRBJ2-7; v_call: TRBV29-1; d_call: NA; cdr3_aa: CSVLQGAYEQYF; cdr3_nt: TGCAGCGTTTTACAGGGTGCCTACGAGCAGTACTTC
clone_size: NA; j_call: TRBJ1-2; v_call: TRBV6-1; d_call: NA; cdr3_aa: CASTKADAENYGYTF; cdr3_nt: TGTGCCAGCACTAAGGCCGACGCCGAAAACTATGGCTACACCTTC
clone_size: NA; j_call: TRBJ2-6; v_call: TRBV5-4; d_call: NA; cdr3_aa: CASETLPGANVLTF; cdr3_nt: TGTGCCAGCGAGACCCTTCCTGGGGCCAACGTCCTGACTTTC
clone_size: NA; j_call: TRBJ2-2; v_call: TRBV15; d_call: NA; cdr3_aa: CATRPRAIANTGELFF; cdr3_nt: TGTGCCACCAGACCGAGGGCGATCGCGAACACCGGGGAGCTGTTTTTT
clone_size: once; j_call: TRBJ1-4; v_call: TRBV10-1; d_call: NA; cdr3_aa: CASSTGLGEKLFF; cdr3_nt: TGCGCCAGCAGTACAGGGTTGGGTGAAAAACTGTTTTTT
clone_size: NA; j_call: TRBJ1-1; v_call: TRBV7-9; d_call: NA; cdr3_aa: CASSQQGNTEAFF; cdr3_nt: TGTGCCAGCAGCCAACAGGGAAATACTGAAGCTTTCTTT
clone_size: NA; j_call: TRBJ2-2; v_call: TRBV30; d_call: TRBD1; cdr3_aa: CAWAPIRQGWTNTGELFF; cdr3_nt: TGTGCCTGGGCCCCCATAAGACAGGGATGGACGAACACCGGGGAGCTGTTTTTT
clone_size: NA; j_call: TRBJ2-6; v_call: TRBV7-9; d_call: NA; cdr3_aa: CASSFGWDLAGANVLTF; cdr3_nt: TGTGCCAGCAGCTTTGGCTGGGACCTAGCTGGGGCCAACGTCCTGACTTTC
clone_size: NA; j_call: TRBJ2-2; v_call: TRBV19; d_call: NA; cdr3_aa: CASSTIATQGTGELFF; cdr3_nt: TGTGCCAGTAGTACAATAGCTACTCAGGGGACCGGGGAGCTGTTTTTT
clone_size: NA; j_call: TRBJ2-7; v_call: TRBV7-3; d_call: NA; cdr3_aa: CASSSKDEQYF; cdr3_nt: TGTGCCAGCAGCTCTAAGGACGAGCAGTACTTC
clone_size: NA; j_call: TRBJ2-7; v_call: TRBV5-1; d_call: NA; cdr3_aa: CASSAREVANEQYF; cdr3_nt: TGCGCCAGCAGCGCCAGGGAGGTCGCGAACGAGCAGTACTTC
clone_size: NA; j_call: TRBJ2-5; v_call: TRBV21-1; d_call: NA; cdr3_aa: CASSKWGGLETQYF; cdr3_nt: TGTGCCAGCAGCAAATGGGGAGGTCTAGAGACCCAGTACTTC
clone_size: NA; j_call: TRBJ2-4; v_call: TRBV11-1; d_call: NA; cdr3_aa: CASSPQVWGAKNIQYF; cdr3_nt: TGTGCCAGCAGCCCGCAGGTCTGGGGGGCCAAAAACATTCAGTACTTC
clone_size: NA; j_call: TRBJ1-1; v_call: TRBV2; d_call: NA; cdr3_aa: CASMMNTEAFF; cdr3_nt: TGTGCCAGCATGATGAACACTGAAGCTTTCTTT
clone_size: NA; j_call: TRBJ2-1; v_call: TRBV5-4; d_call: NA; cdr3_aa: CASSFNARNEQFF; cdr3_nt: TGTGCCAGCAGCTTTAACGCCCGTAATGAGCAGTTCTTC
clone_size: few; j_call: TRBJ1-1; v_call: TRBV28; d_call: NA; cdr3_aa: CASHLWGNTEAFF; cdr3_nt: TGTGCCAGCCATTTGTGGGGGAACACTGAAGCTTTCTTT
clone_size: NA; j_call: TRBJ1-2; v_call: TRBV4-1; d_call: NA; cdr3_aa: CASSQGRGVTDGYTF; cdr3_nt: TGCGCCAGCAGCCAGGGCCGCGGGGTTACGGATGGCTACACCTTC
clone_size: NA; j_call: TRBJ2-7; v_call: TRBV5-1; d_call: NA; cdr3_aa: CASSLAVSYEQYF; cdr3_nt: TGCGCCAGCAGCTTGGCCGTCTCCTACGAGCAGTACTTC
clone_size: NA; j_call: TRBJ1-1; v_call: TRBV19; d_call: NA; cdr3_aa: CASTFSQGNTEAFF; cdr3_nt: TGTGCCAGTACATTTTCCCAGGGGAACACTGAAGCTTTCTTT
clone_size: NA; j_call: TRBJ1-1; v_call: TRBV7-2; d_call: NA; cdr3_aa: CASSPPGGASVTEAFF; cdr3_nt: TGTGCCAGCAGCCCGCCCGGGGGGGCCTCGGTCACTGAAGCTTTCTTT
clone_size: NA; j_call: TRBJ2-3; v_call: TRBV10-3; d_call: NA; cdr3_aa: CAISVSSWGTDTQYF; cdr3_nt: TGTGCCATCAGTGTATCCTCCTGGGGCACAGATACGCAGTATTTT
clone_size: NA; j_call: TRBJ2-5; v_call: TRBV6-6; d_call: TRBD2; cdr3_aa: CASRRLAGTNQETQYF; cdr3_nt: TGTGCCAGCAGGAGACTAGCGGGGACGAATCAAGAGACCCAGTACTTC
clone_size: NA; j_call: TRBJ2-3; v_call: TRBV7-9; d_call: NA; cdr3_aa: CASSLSSWAHLSTDTQYF; cdr3_nt: TGTGCCAGCAGCTTATCGAGTTGGGCTCACCTCAGCACAGATACGCAGTATTTT
clone_size: NA; j_call: TRBJ2-1; v_call: TRBV7-3; d_call: NA; cdr3_aa: CASSLTKSGHYNEQFF; cdr3_nt: TGTGCCAGCAGCTTAACGAAGAGCGGGCATTACAATGAGCAGTTCTTC
clone_size: NA; j_call: TRBJ2-3; v_call: TRBV11-1; d_call: NA; cdr3_aa: CASSLRDGTDTQYF; cdr3_nt: TGTGCCAGCAGCTTGCGGGACGGCACAGATACGCAGTATTTT
clone_size: NA; j_call: TRBJ1-5; v_call: TRBV27; d_call: TRBD1; cdr3_aa: CASSLRPWDSARDGNQPQHF; cdr3_nt: TGTGCCAGCAGTTTAAGGCCTTGGGACAGCGCCCGGGATGGCAATCAGCCCCAGCATTTT
clone_size: NA; j_call: TRBJ1-2; v_call: TRBV28; d_call: TRBD1; cdr3_aa: CASTINRGNYGYTF; cdr3_nt: TGTGCCAGCACCATAAACAGGGGCAACTATGGCTACACCTTC
clone_size: NA; j_call: TRBJ2-3; v_call: TRBV5-1; d_call: TRBD1; cdr3_aa: CASTLQGANTQYF; cdr3_nt: TGCGCCAGCACGCTCCAGGGGGCTAATACGCAGTATTTT
clone_size: NA; j_call: TRBJ1-5; v_call: TRBV30; d_call: NA; cdr3_aa: CAWSRGGFNQPQHF; cdr3_nt: TGTGCCTGGAGTCGGGGGGGTTTCAATCAGCCCCAGCATTTT
clone_size: NA; j_call: TRBJ2-7; v_call: TRBV27; d_call: NA; cdr3_aa: CASSSAGAPWEQYF; cdr3_nt: TGTGCCAGCAGTTCGGCAGGAGCCCCCTGGGAGCAGTACTTC